The 22 T cell receptor beta chains given below trace back to one sample, sequenced in a study of cytomegalovirus exposure and HLA in healthy donors. The PCR ran on 60 Vbeta and 13 Jbeta primers. The repertoire was sequenced with immunoSEQ multiplex PCR; TCRdb's copy has only in-frame clones and lacks some. The data show 100,000 to 140,000 clones, over 60% seen once. Sequenced sample: PBMCs. The receptors stem from a male donor in good health and CMV-seronegative.

The rearrangement uses TRBV2 and TRBJ1-1; 7 bases line up with TRBD1. J gave up 4 bases and V 7 bases, and 9 bases lay outside the gene matches. Germline V lookup: CDR1 SNHLY, CDR2 FYNNEI. The CDR3 has 14 residues. The DNA for the CDR3 is TGTGCCAGCAACATAGAGCAGGGGGGCACTGAAGCTTTCTTT. It codes for CASNIEQGGTEAFF.

The rearrangement links TRBV5-4 to TRBJ2-5; unclear D gene. Gene TRBJ2-7 matches the end of the DNA better, so the J call may be wrong. CDR3 length equals 14 residues. Germline V gene lookup returns CDR1 SGHNT and CDR2 YYREEE (reference sequence). The CDR3 reads CASSFGSINYEQYF. For the CDR3, the DNA is TGTGCCAGCAGCTTCGGTTCGATAAACTACGAGCAGTACTTC.

This chain links TRBV6-5 with TRBJ1-5, with a weak D call TRBD1 (6 bases). Germline V gives CDR1 MNHEY, CDR2 SVGAGI. With 5 bases removed from V and 9 bases from J, the gap between germline ends came to 14 bases. The CDR3 runs 13 residues. The CDR3 nucleotides are TGTGCCAGCAGTAAGACAGGCTCATCGCCCCAGCATTTT. Residues: CASSKTGSSPQHF.

This clone was counted between two and nine times. The chain is built from TRBV6-5 and TRBJ1-1; 12 bases align to TRBD1. Losses at the gene ends were 2 bases for V and 8 bases for J; bases not matched to a gene: 3. Germline loops: CDR1 MNHEY, CDR2 SVGAGI. The CDR3 is 14 amino acids. CDR3 nucleotide sequence: TGTGCCAGCAGTTACCCGGGGACAGGGGGCGAAGCTTTCTTT. Translated: CASSYPGTGGEAFF.

This chain links TRBV11-2 with TRBJ1-2, with 8 bases matching TRBD1. The CDR3 runs 14 residues. CDR1 SGHAT and CDR2 FQNNGV come from the germline V gene. V was pared by 5 bases and J by 4 bases, with 6 bases of the junction left unmatched. CDR3 DNA: TGTGCCAGCAGCCGAGGACAGGGAGGCTATGGCTACACCTTC. It yields the protein CASSRGQGGYGYTF.

This clone was seen a single time. The rearrangement uses TRBV9 and TRBJ2-2; D might be TRBD2 (6 bases). Germline-derived CDR1 and CDR2 are SGDLS and YYNGEE. The CDR3 length is 15 residues. V was cut by 3 bases and J by 0 bases, with 9 bases left in between. CDR3 nucleotide sequence: TGTGCCAGCAGCGCCCGACTAGCGAACACCGGGGAGCTGTTTTTT. This encodes CASSARLANTGELFF.

CDR3 residues: CASRTTGQGVAGELFF. The CDR3 DNA reads TGTGCCAGCAGGACCACGGGACAGGGAGTTGCCGGGGAGCTGTTTTTT. V is TRBV27 and J is TRBJ2-2, with 9 bases matching TRBD1. The germline CDR1 and CDR2 sequences are MNHEY and SMNVEV (reference sequence). The CDR3 length is 16 residues. V trimming: 6 bases; J trimming: 6 bases; junction bases outside the gene matches: 11.

The V gene is TRBV5-6, the J gene TRBJ2-7; the match to TRBD1 covers 7 bases. The CDR3 is 12 amino acids. In germline, CDR1 is SGHDT, CDR2 YYEEEE. V was clipped by 4 bases and J by 6 bases; unmatched bases: 4. The CDR3 is CASSQTGLEQYF. The CDR3 DNA follows: TGTGCCAGCAGCCAGACAGGGCTCGAGCAGTACTTC.

V usage is TRBV27 and J usage is TRBJ2-1, with a tentative D call TRBD2 (7 bases). CDR1 is MNHEY and CDR2 is SMNVEV in the germline V gene (reference sequence). CDR3 length: 19 amino acids. Trimming stripped 6 bases from V and 6 bases from J, with 30 bases between. CDR3 bases: TGTGCCAGCAGCTCTTCCCCCTGGGGGGGGCGGGAGAGGGTCAATGAGCAGTTCTTC. Protein sequence: CASSSSPWGGRERVNEQFF.

The V gene is TRBV27, the J gene TRBJ1-5; possibly TRBD1 for D (6 bases). Germline values: CDR1 MNHEY, CDR2 SMNVEV (reference sequence). V was shortened by 5 bases and J by 1 base, with 15 bases between the two germline ends. This CDR3 region has 16 residues. CDR3 loop: CASSLDRPYSNQPQHF. In DNA form, the CDR3 reads TGTGCCAGCAGTCTCGACAGGCCCTACAGCAATCAGCCCCAGCATTTT.

V and J are TRBV6-1 and TRBJ2-7, with 7 nucleotides matching TRBD1. In germline, CDR1 is MNHNS, CDR2 SASEGT. V lost 4 bases to trimming and J lost 9 bases; unmatched junction nucleotides: 6. The CDR3 runs 12 residues. The CDR3 sequence is CASSGQGGRQYF. CDR3 coding DNA: TGTGCCAGCAGTGGACAGGGTGGTCGGCAGTACTTC.

Only one count was recorded for this clone. V gene TRBV6-5 combines with J gene TRBJ1-5, with D unclear. Per germline, CDR1 MNHEY and CDR2 SVGAGI. The CDR3 covers 14 residues. With 2 bases removed from V and 3 bases from J, the gap between germline ends came to 8 bases. CDR3: CASSYRENNQPQHF. CDR3 DNA: TGTGCCAGCAGTTACCGGGAAAACAATCAGCCCCAGCATTTT.

Written as DNA, the CDR3 is TGTGCCAGCAGTTACGGGACAGGGGCTAACTATGGCTACACCTTC. It encodes CASSYGTGANYGYTF. V and J are TRBV6-5 and TRBJ1-2; the match to TRBD1 covers 10 bases. V lost 2 bases and J lost 0; bases outside the gene matches: 0. The CDR3 covers 15 residues. The germline CDR1 and CDR2 sequences are MNHEY and SVGAGI.

This clone was seen once. The chain carries TRBV7-6 and TRBJ2-1, with D perhaps TRBD2 (5 bases). Germline CDR1 SGHVS, CDR2 FNYEAQ. The CDR3 is made up of 13 amino acids. Trimming stripped 6 bases from V and 7 bases from J, with 13 bases between. The chain's CDR3 is CASSQRAGNEQFF. CDR3 nucleotide sequence: TGTGCCAGCAGTCAGAGGGCTGGAAATGAGCAGTTCTTC.

The chain recombines TRBV27 with TRBJ2-5, with 8 bases that match TRBD1. CDR1 and CDR2 from the germline V gene are MNHEY and SMNVEV (reference sequence). CDR3 length equals 14 residues. V trimming: 4 bases; J trimming: 2 bases; junction bases outside the gene matches: 3. CDR3 region: CASSSRGLQETQYF. Written as DNA, the CDR3 is TGTGCCAGCAGTTCCAGGGGGCTTCAAGAGACCCAGTACTTC.

This clone was observed a single time. The chain employs TRBV9 and TRBJ2-4, with 8 nucleotides matching TRBD1. J lost 10 bases, V lost 3 bases, and 6 bases had no gene match. This CDR3 is 13 amino acids long. CDR1 is SGDLS, CDR2 YYNGEE, per germline. In DNA, the CDR3 is TGTGCCAGCAGCGAAGGACAGGGAGGTATTCAGTACTTC. It yields the protein CASSEGQGGIQYF.

This chain links TRBV14 with TRBJ2-7; tentative D call: TRBD1 (6 bases). Deletions cut 4 bases from V and 4 bases from J, with 14 bases between. Per germline, CDR1 SGHDN and CDR2 FVKESK. CDR3 size: 14 residues. As DNA, the CDR3 is TGTGCCAGCAGCCCGGACGGGACAATATACGAGCAGTACTTC. Its translation: CASSPDGTIYEQYF.

The chain couples TRBV20-1 to TRBJ1-1, with a tentative D call TRBD1 (5 bases). CDR1 and CDR2 (germline): DFQATT, SNEGSKA (reference sequence). The germline V and J ends were trimmed by 2 bases and 4 bases, with 5 bases remaining between them. The CDR3 contains 11 residues. CDR3 residues: CSARQGTEAFF. The DNA of the CDR3 is TGCAGTGCTAGACAGGGCACTGAAGCTTTCTTT.

Written as DNA, the CDR3 is TGCAGCGTTGAGGGCAGGGGGGATGGCTACACCTTC. Its translation is CSVEGRGDGYTF. This chain connects TRBV29-1 to TRBJ1-2; 7 bases line up with TRBD1. The CDR3 spans 12 residues. Germline V gives CDR1 SQVTM, CDR2 ANQGSEA. V was pared by 3 bases and J by 6 bases, with 4 bases of the junction left unmatched.

This clone was picked up one time. CDR3 region: CASSLVQGAPPTRFGYTF. As DNA, the CDR3 is TGTGCCAGCAGTTTAGTTCAGGGGGCTCCTCCTACGCGCTTTGGCTACACCTTC. The chain combines TRBV28 with TRBJ1-2; 8 positions match TRBD1. This CDR3 has 18 amino acids. The germline CDR1 and CDR2 sequences are MDHEN and SYDVKM. J gave up 7 bases and V 2 bases, and 18 bases lay outside the gene matches.

The chain is built from TRBV7-3 and TRBJ2-1, with D possibly matching TRBD2 (6 bases). Trimming left V 2 bases short and J 12 bases short, with 14 bases between. Germline assignment: CDR1 SGHTA and CDR2 FQGTGA. The CDR3 runs to 13 residues. The CDR3 coding sequence is TGTGCCAGCAGCTTATCACAACGGAGGGGGCAGTTCTTC. It codes for CASSLSQRRGQFF. Using reference TRBV7-3 and TRBJ2-1 for the parts outside the CDR3, the full variable domain is GAGVSQTPSNKVTEKGKYVELRCDPISGHTALYWYRQSLGQGPEFLIYFQGTGAADDSGLPNDRFFAVRPEGSVSTLKIQRTERGDSAVYLCASSLSQRRGQFFGPGTRLTVL.

There are a few counts of this clone. The rearrangement links TRBV18 to TRBJ2-1; 12 bases are a match to TRBD2. Germline CDR1 KGHSH, CDR2 LQKENI. CDR3 size: 16 residues. With V trimmed by 3 bases and J by 8 bases, 8 bases remained unmatched. The CDR3 loop is CASSPLLAGGRHEQFF. The CDR3 coding sequence is TGTGCCAGCTCACCCCTACTAGCGGGAGGAAGACATGAGCAGTTCTTC.